What follows are 9 T cell receptor beta chains derived from one specimen sequenced in a study of chemoradiotherapy in HPV16-positive cancers. The method was immunoSEQ multiplex PCR; TCRdb's version includes in-frame clones alone and lacks a portion of them. Among 6,000 to 7,500 clones listed, about nine tenths were seen once. The sequenced sample was blood, obtained from a patient who underwent chemoradiotherapy. Receptors originate from a human donor with HPV-associated anogenital cancer.

The chain uses TRBV7-9 and TRBJ2-7, with D possibly being TRBD2 (6 bases). The CDR3 runs 15 residues. CDR1 SEHNR and CDR2 FQNEAQ come from the germline V gene (reference sequence). V dropped 0 bases and J dropped 2 bases, with 11 bases sitting between them. The CDR3 DNA sequence: TGTGCCAGCAGCTTAGCGCCTAGCGCCGCCTACGAGCAGTACTTC. As protein: CASSLAPSAAYEQYF.

This clone was detected only once. The gene calls are TRBV10-2 and TRBJ1-1; D is unresolved. Looked up from germline, CDR1 is WSHSY and CDR2 is SAAADI. The CDR3 extends over 13 amino acids. Trimming took 2 bases from V and 1 from J, leaving 5 bases between them. In nucleotides, the CDR3 is TGCGCCAGCAGTGAGGGAGGGAACACTGAAGCTTTCTTT. Protein: CASSEGGNTEAFF.

The chain is built from TRBV9 and TRBJ1-1; D remains ambiguous. Trimming shortened V by 7 bases and J by 0 bases, and 16 bases separated the two germline ends. The CDR3 contains 15 residues. CDR1 is SGDLS, CDR2 YYNGEE, per germline. The CDR3 DNA follows: TGTGCCAGCTCCCGAGGCTCGCAGATGAACACTGAAGCTTTCTTT. It specifies CASSRGSQMNTEAFF.

This chain joins TRBV5-8 and TRBJ1-1; D gene ambiguous. The CDR3 spans 13 residues. In germline, CDR1 is SGHTS, CDR2 YDEGEE. V was pared by 1 base and J by 1 base, with 5 bases between. CDR3 nucleotides: TGTGCCAGCAGCTTGACGTGGAACACTGAAGCTTTCTTT. Its protein product is CASSLTWNTEAFF.

The J gene is TRBJ1-2, the V gene TRBV14; D unclear. V lost 3 bases and J 1 base, leaving 15 bases between the germline ends. Germline V gene data show CDR1 as SGHDN and CDR2 as FVKESK. The CDR3 has 16 residues. This CDR3 reads CASSHYSLAINYGYTF. CDR3 bases: TGTGCCAGCAGCCATTATAGTTTGGCCATTAACTATGGCTACACCTTC.

V and J are TRBV2 and TRBJ2-2, with D possibly matching TRBD1 (7 bases). V shed 8 bases and J shed 0 bases, with 13 bases lying between them. The V gene's germline CDR1 is SNHLY and CDR2 FYNNEI. The CDR3 runs 15 residues. The CDR3 DNA follows: TGTGCCAGCTTAGCAGGGGGGACGAACACCGGGGAGCTGTTTTTT. This translates into CASLAGGTNTGELFF. Looking up the rest from reference TRBV2 and TRBJ2-2 gives the full variable domain: EPEVTQTPSHQVTQMGQEVILRCVPISNHLYFYWYRQILGQKVEFLVSFYNNEISEKSEIFDDQFSVERPDGSNFTLKIRSTKLEDSAMYFCASLAGGTNTGELFFGEGSRLTVL.

As DNA, the CDR3 is TGTGCCAGCAGCGGCAACAGGGACTTCCAAGAGACCCAGTACTTC. This encodes CASSGNRDFQETQYF. This chain links TRBV7-6 with TRBJ2-5, with D perhaps matching TRBD1 or TRBD2 (6 bases each). The CDR3 contains 15 residues. Trimming stripped 5 bases from V and 1 base from J, with 14 bases between. The germline V gene has CDR1 SGHVS and CDR2 FNYEAQ.

The rearrangement joins TRBV11-2 to TRBJ2-5; D possibly corresponds to TRBD2 (6 bases). The J call may be faulty, since TRBJ2-7 better matches the DNA end. The CDR3 totals 15 residues. Germline V lookup: CDR1 SGHAT, CDR2 FQNNGV. The CDR3 coding sequence is TGTGCCAGCAGCGCCGGGGGTTCCCGTTACTACGAGCAGTACTTC. Protein sequence: CASSAGGSRYYEQYF.

The genes are TRBV27 and TRBJ2-5; TRBD2 is a possible D gene (5 bases). The ends were cut back, 0 bases at V and 5 bases at J, with 13 bases in the middle. This CDR3 comprises 15 residues. Germline lookup yields CDR1 MNHEY and CDR2 SMNVEV (reference sequence). CDR3 bases: TGTGCCAGCAGTTTATCCAGGAGGCGTTCGGAGACCCAGTACTTC. Amino acid sequence: CASSLSRRRSETQYF.